A selection of T cell receptor beta chains follows, all from one sample in a study of blood T cells in healthy people across ages. TCRdb ran MiXCR on the 5' RACE reads and lists one entry per CDR3 protein. The top ten hold 3.5% to 4% of the sample, which has 550,000 to 800,000 distinct CDR3 sequences, around 20% seen once. The sample comprised blood. Source of these receptors: a man between 65 and 85 years old in good health. Each CDR3 is given with its conserved first and last residue. A D gene is named only where the DNA matches it firmly. For some rows the clone size is stated as once, few or many, or as a class when expanded; others skip it.

d_gene | j_gene | abundance | v_gene | CDR3nt | CDR3aa
NA | TRBJ1-4 | few | TRBV20-1 | TGCAGTGCTAGAACGGACTCAGGGGCAGCTAATGAAAAACTGTTTTTT | CSARTDSGAANEKLFF
TRBD1 | TRBJ2-1 | NA | TRBV20-1 | TGCAGTGCTAGAATCGGGACAGGTGGGAGGAATGAGCAGTTCTTC | CSARIGTGGRNEQFF
TRBD1 | TRBJ2-7 | few | TRBV13 | TGTGCCAGCAGCCGGGACAGGGGAAACGAGCAGTACTTC | CASSRDRGNEQYF
TRBD2 | TRBJ2-1 | NA | TRBV2 | TGTGCCAGCAGTCCCGGACGGGCGACTAGCGGGAGTTCCTACAATGAGCAGTTCTTC | CASSPGRATSGSSYNEQFF
TRBD1 | TRBJ2-7 | NA | TRBV18 | TGTGCCAGCTCAGCGACAGGGGGAGAGCAGTACTTC | CASSATGGEQYF
NA | TRBJ1-4 | few | TRBV5-1 | TGCGCCAGCAGCTTGGACAGGTCCACTAATGAAAAACTGTTTTTT | CASSLDRSTNEKLFF
NA | TRBJ2-7 | NA | TRBV10-2 | TGCGCCAGCAGTGAGTCCAGACCAGCAGGGGCCTACGAGCAGTACTTC | CASSESRPAGAYEQYF
TRBD1 | TRBJ1-3 | few | TRBV6-5 | TGTGCCAGCAGAACAGGGGGCCCTGGAAACACCATATATTTT | CASRTGGPGNTIYF
NA | TRBJ1-2 | few | TRBV20-1 | TGCAGTGCAAGCCGGACAGCCTCTAACTATGGCTACACCTTC | CSASRTASNYGYTF
TRBD1 | TRBJ2-7 | few | TRBV10-3 | TGTGCCATCAGTGAGTTGGGACAGGGCCCCTACGAGCAGTACTTC | CAISELGQGPYEQYF